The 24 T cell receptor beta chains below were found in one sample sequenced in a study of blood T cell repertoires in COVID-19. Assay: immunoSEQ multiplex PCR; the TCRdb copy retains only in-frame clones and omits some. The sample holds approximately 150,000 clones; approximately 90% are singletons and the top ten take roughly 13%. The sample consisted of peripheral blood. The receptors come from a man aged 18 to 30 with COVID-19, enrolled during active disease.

DNA of the CDR3: TGCAGTGCTAGTTCCTGGACAGGGGACCCCTACGAGCAGTACTTC. Encoded protein: CSASSWTGDPYEQYF. The chain uses TRBV20-1 and TRBJ2-7; 9 bases map to TRBD1. The junction had 8 bases not matched to a gene; V was cut back by 3 bases and J by 2 bases. The CDR3 sequence is 15 residues long. In germline, CDR1 is DFQATT, CDR2 SNEGSKA (reference sequence).

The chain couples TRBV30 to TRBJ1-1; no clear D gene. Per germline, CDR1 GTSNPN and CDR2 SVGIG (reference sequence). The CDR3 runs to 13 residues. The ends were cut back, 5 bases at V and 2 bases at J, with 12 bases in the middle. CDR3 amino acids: CAWCDGLNTEAFF. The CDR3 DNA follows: TGTGCCTGGTGTGATGGGCTCAACACTGAAGCTTTCTTT.

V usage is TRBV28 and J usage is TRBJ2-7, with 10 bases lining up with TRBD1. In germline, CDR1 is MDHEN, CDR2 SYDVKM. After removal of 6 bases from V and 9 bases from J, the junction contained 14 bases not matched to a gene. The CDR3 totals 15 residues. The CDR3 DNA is TGTGCCAGCAGCAAGACCTGGGACAGGGGCGGTGGGCAGTACTTC. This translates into CASSKTWDRGGGQYF.

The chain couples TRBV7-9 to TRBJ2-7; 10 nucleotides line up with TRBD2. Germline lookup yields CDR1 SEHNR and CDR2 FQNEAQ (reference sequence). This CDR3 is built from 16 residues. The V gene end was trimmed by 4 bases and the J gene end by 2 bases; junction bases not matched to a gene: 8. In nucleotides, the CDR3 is TGTGCCAGCAGCTCGGCGCTAGCGGGGGATCCCTACGAGCAGTACTTC. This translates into CASSSALAGDPYEQYF.

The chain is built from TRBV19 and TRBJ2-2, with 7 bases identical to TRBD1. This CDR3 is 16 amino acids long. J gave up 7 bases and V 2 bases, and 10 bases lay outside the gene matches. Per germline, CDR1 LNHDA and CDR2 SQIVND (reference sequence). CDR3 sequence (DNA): TGTGCCAGTAGTATATTTCCCCAGACAGGGATCGGGGAGCTGTTTTTT. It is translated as CASSIFPQTGIGELFF.

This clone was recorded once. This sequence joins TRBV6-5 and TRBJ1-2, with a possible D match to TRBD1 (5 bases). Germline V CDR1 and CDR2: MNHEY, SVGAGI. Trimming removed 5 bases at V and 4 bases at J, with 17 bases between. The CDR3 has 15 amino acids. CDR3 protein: CASSTPGVEAYGYTF. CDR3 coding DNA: TGTGCCAGCAGTACCCCGGGGGTAGAGGCCTATGGCTACACCTTC.

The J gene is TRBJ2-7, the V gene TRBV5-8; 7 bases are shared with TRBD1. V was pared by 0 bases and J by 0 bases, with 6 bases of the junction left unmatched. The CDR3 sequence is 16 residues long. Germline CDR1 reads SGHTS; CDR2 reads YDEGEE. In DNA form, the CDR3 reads TGTGCCAGCAGCTTGGACAGGGGTTGGGACTCCTACGAGCAGTACTTC. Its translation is CASSLDRGWDSYEQYF.

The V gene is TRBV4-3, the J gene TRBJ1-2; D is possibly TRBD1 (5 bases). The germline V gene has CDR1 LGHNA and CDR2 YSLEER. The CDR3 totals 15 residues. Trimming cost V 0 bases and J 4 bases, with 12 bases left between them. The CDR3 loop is CASSQDVTGAYGYTF. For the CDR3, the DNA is TGCGCCAGCAGCCAAGATGTAACAGGAGCCTATGGCTACACCTTC.

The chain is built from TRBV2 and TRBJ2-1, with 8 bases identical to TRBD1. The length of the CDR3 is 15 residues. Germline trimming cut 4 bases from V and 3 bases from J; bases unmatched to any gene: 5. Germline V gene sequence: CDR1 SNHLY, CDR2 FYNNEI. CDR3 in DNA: TGTGCCAGCAGTGCCGGGACAGGACTCTACAATGAGCAGTTCTTC. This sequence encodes CASSAGTGLYNEQFF.

DNA of the CDR3: TGCGCCAGCAGCCCACGGACAGGGGCCTGGGACACTGAAGCTTTCTTT. This codes for CASSPRTGAWDTEAFF. The gene calls are TRBV4-3 and TRBJ1-1; TRBD1 matches 9 bases. Germline values: CDR1 LGHNA, CDR2 YSLEER. V gave up 4 bases and J gave up 3 bases; unmatched junction bases: 9. This CDR3 has 16 amino acids.

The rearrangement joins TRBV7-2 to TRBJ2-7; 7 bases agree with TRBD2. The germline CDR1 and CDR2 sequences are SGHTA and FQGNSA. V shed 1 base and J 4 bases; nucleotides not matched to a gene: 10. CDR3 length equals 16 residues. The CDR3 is CASSLGRRENTYEQYF. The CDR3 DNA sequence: TGTGCCAGCAGCTTAGGTCGGCGGGAGAACACTTACGAGCAGTACTTC.

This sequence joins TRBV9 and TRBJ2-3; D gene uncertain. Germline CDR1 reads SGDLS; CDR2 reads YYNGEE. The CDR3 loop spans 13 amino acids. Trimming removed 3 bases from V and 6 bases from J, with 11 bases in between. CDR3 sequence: CASSASFSDTQYF. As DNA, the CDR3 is TGTGCCAGCAGCGCCTCGTTCTCGGATACGCAGTATTTT.

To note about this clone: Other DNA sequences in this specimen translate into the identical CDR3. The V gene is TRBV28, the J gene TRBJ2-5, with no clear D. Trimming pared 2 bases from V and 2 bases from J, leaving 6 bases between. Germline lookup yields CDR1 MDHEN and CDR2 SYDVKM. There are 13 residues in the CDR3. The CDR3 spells CASSLAVQETQYF. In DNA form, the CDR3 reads TGTGCCAGCAGTTTAGCGGTACAAGAGACCCAGTACTTC.

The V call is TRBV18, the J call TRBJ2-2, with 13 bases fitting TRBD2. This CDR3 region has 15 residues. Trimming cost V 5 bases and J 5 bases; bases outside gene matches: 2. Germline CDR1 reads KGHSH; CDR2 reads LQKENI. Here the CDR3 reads CASSGTSGKTGELFF. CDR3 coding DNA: TGTGCCAGCTCAGGGACTAGCGGGAAGACCGGGGAGCTGTTTTTT.

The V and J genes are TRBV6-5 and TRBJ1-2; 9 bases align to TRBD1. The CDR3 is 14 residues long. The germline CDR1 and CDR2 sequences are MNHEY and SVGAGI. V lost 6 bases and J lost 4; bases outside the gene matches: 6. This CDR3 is CASRDRGPGYGYTF. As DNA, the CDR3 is TGTGCCAGCAGGGACAGGGGTCCCGGCTATGGCTACACCTTC.

DNA for the CDR3: TGCGCCAGCAGCCAAGCGACTAGCGGGAGGGAGACCCAGTACTTC. Translating gives CASSQATSGRETQYF. The chain uses TRBV4-3 and TRBJ2-5, with 13 nucleotides matching TRBD2. Germline CDR1 is LGHNA and CDR2 is YSLEER. V was clipped by 1 base and J by 5 bases; unmatched bases: 1. This CDR3 is 15 amino acids long.

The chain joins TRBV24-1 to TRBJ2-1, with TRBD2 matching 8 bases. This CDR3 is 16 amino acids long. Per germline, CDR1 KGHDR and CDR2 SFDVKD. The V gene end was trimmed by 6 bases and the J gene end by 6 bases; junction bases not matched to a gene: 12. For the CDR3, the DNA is TGTGCCACCAGTCACCCCGGGACTAGTGCTTCCAATGAGCAGTTCTTC. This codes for CATSHPGTSASNEQFF.

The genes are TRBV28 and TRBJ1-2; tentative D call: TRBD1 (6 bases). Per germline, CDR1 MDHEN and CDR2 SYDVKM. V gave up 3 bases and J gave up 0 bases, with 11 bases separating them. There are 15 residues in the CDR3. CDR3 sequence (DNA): TGTGCCAGCAGTTTCCAGGGACAATCTAACTATGGCTACACCTTC. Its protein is CASSFQGQSNYGYTF.

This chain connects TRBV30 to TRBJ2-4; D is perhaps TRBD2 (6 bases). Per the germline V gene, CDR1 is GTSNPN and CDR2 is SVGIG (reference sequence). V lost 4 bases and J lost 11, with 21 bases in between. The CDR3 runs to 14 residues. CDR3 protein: CAWTTLRGGGVQYF. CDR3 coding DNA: TGTGCCTGGACTACCCTGCGGGGCGGCGGGGTTCAGTACTTC. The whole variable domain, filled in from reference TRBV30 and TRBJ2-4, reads SQTIHQWPATLVQPVGSPLSLECTVEGTSNPNLYWYRQAAGRGLQLLFYSVGIGQISSEVPQNLSASRPQDRQFILSSKKLLLSDSGFYLCAWTTLRGGGVQYFGAGTRLSVL.

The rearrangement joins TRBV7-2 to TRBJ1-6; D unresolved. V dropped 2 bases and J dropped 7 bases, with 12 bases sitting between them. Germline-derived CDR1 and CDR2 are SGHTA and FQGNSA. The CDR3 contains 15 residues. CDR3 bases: TGTGCCAGCAGCTTAACATACCCGGGAAATTCACCCCTCCACTTT. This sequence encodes CASSLTYPGNSPLHF.

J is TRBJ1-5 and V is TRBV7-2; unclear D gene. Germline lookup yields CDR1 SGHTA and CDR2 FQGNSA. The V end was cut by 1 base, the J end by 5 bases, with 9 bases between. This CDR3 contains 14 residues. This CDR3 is CASSLGGVHQPQHF. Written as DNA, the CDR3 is TGTGCCAGCAGCTTAGGAGGAGTACATCAGCCCCAGCATTTT.

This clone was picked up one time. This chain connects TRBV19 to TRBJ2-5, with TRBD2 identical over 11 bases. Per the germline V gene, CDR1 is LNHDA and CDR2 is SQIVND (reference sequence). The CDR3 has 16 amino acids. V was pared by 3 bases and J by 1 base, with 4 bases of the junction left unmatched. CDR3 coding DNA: TGTGCCAGTAGTATTGGACTAGCGGGTCCCCAAGAGACCCAGTACTTC. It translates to CASSIGLAGPQETQYF.

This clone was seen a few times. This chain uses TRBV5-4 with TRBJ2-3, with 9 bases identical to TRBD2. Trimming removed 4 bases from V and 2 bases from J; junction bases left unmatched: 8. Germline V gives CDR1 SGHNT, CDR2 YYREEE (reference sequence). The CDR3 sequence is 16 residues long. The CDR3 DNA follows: TGTGCCAGCAGCACCGGACTAGCGAAGAACACAGATACGCAGTATTTT. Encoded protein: CASSTGLAKNTDTQYF.

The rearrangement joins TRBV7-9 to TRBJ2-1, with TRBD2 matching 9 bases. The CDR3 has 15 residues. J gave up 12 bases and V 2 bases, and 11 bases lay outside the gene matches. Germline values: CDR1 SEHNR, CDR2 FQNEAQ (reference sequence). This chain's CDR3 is CASSLFSGTSYRQFF. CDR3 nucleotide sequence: TGTGCCAGCAGCTTATTTAGTGGGACTAGCTATCGGCAGTTCTTC.